A single TCR beta chain is shown here with its context. The use of a sample-barcoded 5' primer and a J-beta primer mix characterized a second PCR of roughly 7 to 11 cycles. TCRdb reanalysed the 5' RACE reads using MiXCR and keeps one entry per CDR3 protein. Altogether around 900,000 distinct CDR3 sequences are present, 29% being singletons, with the ten largest covering 17%. The entry originates in a study of blood T cells in healthy people across ages. The sample comprised blood. This receptor was identified in a woman over 75 in good health.

The CDR3 sequence: CASSIGGGLSEYF. The CDR3 DNA is TGTGCCAGCAGTATTGGGGGTGGCCTCTCGGAGTACTTC. The rearrangement links TRBV7-8 to TRBJ2-5; D may be TRBD1 or TRBD2 (5 bases each). CDR1 is SGHVS and CDR2 is FQNEAQ in the germline V gene. V was clipped by 6 bases and J by 12 bases, with 20 bases between them. The CDR3 has 13 residues.